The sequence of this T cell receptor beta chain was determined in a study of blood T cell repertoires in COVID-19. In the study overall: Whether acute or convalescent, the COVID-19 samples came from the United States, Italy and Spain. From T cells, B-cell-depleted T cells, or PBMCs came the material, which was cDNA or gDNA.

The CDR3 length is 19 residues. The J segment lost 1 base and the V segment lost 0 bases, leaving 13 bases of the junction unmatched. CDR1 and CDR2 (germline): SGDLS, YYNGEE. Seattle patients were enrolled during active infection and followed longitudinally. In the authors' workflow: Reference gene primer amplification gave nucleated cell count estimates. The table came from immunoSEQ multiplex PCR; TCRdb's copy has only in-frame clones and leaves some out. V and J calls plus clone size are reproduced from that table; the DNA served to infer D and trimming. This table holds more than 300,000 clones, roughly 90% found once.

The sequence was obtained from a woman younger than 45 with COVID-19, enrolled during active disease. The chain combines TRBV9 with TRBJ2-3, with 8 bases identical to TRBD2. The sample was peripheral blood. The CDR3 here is CASSVGTRTGGLGTDTQYF. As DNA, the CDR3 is TGTGCCAGCAGCGTAGGGACCCGGACGGGGGGGTTGGGCACAGATACGCAGTATTTT.